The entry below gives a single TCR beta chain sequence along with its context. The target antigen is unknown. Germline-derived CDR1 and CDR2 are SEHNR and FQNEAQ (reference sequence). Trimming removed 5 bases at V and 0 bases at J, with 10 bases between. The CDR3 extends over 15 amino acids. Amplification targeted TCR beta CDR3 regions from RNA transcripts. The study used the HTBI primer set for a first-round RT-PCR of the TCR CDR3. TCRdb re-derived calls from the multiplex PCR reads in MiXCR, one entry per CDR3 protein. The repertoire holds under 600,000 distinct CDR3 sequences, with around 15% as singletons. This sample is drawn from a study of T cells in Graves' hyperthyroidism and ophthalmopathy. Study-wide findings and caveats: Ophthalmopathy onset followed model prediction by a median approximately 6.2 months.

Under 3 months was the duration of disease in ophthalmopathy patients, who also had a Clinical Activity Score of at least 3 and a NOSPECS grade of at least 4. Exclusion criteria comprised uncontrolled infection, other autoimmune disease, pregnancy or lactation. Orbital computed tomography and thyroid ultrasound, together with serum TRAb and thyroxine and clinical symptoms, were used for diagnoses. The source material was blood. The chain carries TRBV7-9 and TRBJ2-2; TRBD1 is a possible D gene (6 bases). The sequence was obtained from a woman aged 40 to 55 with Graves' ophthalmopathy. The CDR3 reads CASSQDSANTGELFF. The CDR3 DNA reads TGTGCCAGCAGCCAGGACAGCGCGAACACCGGGGAGCTGTTTTTT.